One sample yielded the 6 T cell receptor beta chains listed below, sequenced in a study of T cell repertoires in cytomegalovirus infection. These receptors are not linked to any known antigen. MiXCR, applied by TCRdb to the reads, yields one record per CDR3 protein. The sample gives about 52,000 distinct CDR3 sequences, around 20% of which show up once; around four fifths is in the top ten. Specimen: CD8+ T cells from cultured PBMCs, collected from culture after CMV antigen stimulation. Source of these receptors: a human donor in good health (CMV status not recorded). Some clones in this sample may be carry-over from other donors' samples.

This clonotype was seen a handful of times. V usage is TRBV7-2 and J usage is TRBJ1-1; 10 bases match TRBD1. With 2 bases clipped from V and 1 base from J, the junction kept 7 bases outside the gene matches. Per the germline V gene, CDR1 is SGHTA and CDR2 is FQGNSA. The CDR3 is 17 residues long. CDR3 in amino acids: CASSLTTGGGRNTEAFF. For the CDR3, the DNA is TGTGCCAGCAGCTTAACGACAGGGGGCGGGAGGAACACTGAAGCTTTCTTT.

The chain couples TRBV13 to TRBJ1-1, with D maybe TRBD1 (6 bases). This CDR3 comprises 12 residues. V was cut by 5 bases and J by 6 bases, with 10 bases left in between. CDR1 PRHDT and CDR2 FYEKMQ come from the germline V gene (reference sequence). The CDR3 spells CASSPSGAEAFF. CDR3 nucleotides: TGTGCCAGCAGCCCTTCAGGGGCTGAAGCTTTCTTT.

This clonotype came up a few times. The chain is built from TRBV7-8 and TRBJ1-5; tentative D call: TRBD1 (5 bases). Trimming stripped 1 base from V and 0 bases from J, with 10 bases between. This CDR3 has 16 residues. Per germline, CDR1 SGHVS and CDR2 FQNEAQ. The CDR3: CASSLEGQSSNQPQHF. In nucleotides, the CDR3 is TGTGCCAGCAGCTTAGAGGGGCAGTCTAGCAATCAGCCCCAGCATTTT.

V is TRBV14 and J is TRBJ2-1, with TRBD1 as a possible D gene (6 bases). The CDR3 length is 18 residues. The V end lost 1 base, the J end lost 0 bases, and 16 bases lay between the germline ends. Germline V CDR1 and CDR2: SGHDN, FVKESK. In nucleotides, the CDR3 is TGTGCCAGCAGCCAAGCAGGGGACGAGAGCAGCTCCTACAATGAGCAGTTCTTC. Protein: CASSQAGDESSSYNEQFF.

This clonotype has a handful of counts. This chain links TRBV7-8 with TRBJ1-1, with a tentative D call TRBD1 (5 bases). Germline assignment: CDR1 SGHVS and CDR2 FQNEAQ. The CDR3 covers 13 residues. The germline V and J ends were trimmed by 1 base and 7 bases, with 10 bases remaining between them. For the CDR3, the DNA is TGTGCCAGCAGCTTAGGGACGGACATTGAAGCTTTCTTT. It codes for CASSLGTDIEAFF.

This clonotype was recorded at least ten times. The rearrangement joins TRBV4-3 to TRBJ1-1, with D possibly TRBD1 on 5 matching bases. The V gene's germline CDR1 is LGHNA and CDR2 YSLEER. CDR3 length: 16 amino acids. Trimming left V 0 bases short and J 5 bases short, with 16 bases between. The CDR3 loop is CASSQDHLGDSTEAFF. CDR3 DNA: TGCGCCAGCAGCCAAGATCATCTAGGAGACAGTACTGAAGCTTTCTTT.